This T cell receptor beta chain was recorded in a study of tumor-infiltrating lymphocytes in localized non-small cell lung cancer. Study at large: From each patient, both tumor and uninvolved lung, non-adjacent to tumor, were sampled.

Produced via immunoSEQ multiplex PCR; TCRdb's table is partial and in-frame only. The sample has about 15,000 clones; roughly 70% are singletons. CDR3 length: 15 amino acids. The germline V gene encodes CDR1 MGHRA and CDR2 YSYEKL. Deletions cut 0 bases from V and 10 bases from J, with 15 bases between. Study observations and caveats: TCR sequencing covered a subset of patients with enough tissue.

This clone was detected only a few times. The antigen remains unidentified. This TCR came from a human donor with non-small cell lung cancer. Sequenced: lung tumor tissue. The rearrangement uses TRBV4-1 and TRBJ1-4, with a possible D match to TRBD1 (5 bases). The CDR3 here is CASSQDRAGIGKLFF. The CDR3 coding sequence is TGCGCCAGCAGCCAAGATCGGGCAGGGATAGGAAAACTGTTTTTT.